A selection of T cell receptor beta chains follows, all from one sample in a study of T-cell reconstitution after alpha-beta-depleted transplantation in children. TCRdb fed the PCR reads into MiXCR, producing one record per CDR3 protein. Of 70,000 to 95,000 distinct CDR3 sequences listed, 12% are singletons. The specimen was PBMCs from the stem cell graft donor, collected from the stem cell graft. The receptor set was obtained from a human donor who donated a stem cell graft to a child with inherited bone marrow failure. The CDR3 runs from the conserved cysteine through the conserved F or W.

V,J,CDR3
TRBV6-6,TRBJ1-2,CASSPQTREGYTF
TRBV5-4,TRBJ1-1,CASSPQMAQNTEAFF
TRBV20-1,TRBJ2-2,CSAKPWEGTGELFF
TRBV18,TRBJ1-5,CASSPDVGQPQHF
TRBV7-2,TRBJ2-7,CASSRDSIYEQYF
TRBV18,TRBJ2-1,CASSPRDYNEQFF
TRBV4-2,TRBJ1-4,CASSQALFF
TRBV6-1,TRBJ2-7,CASSTGWGPYEQYF
TRBV4-1,TRBJ2-1,CASSSRTGNEQFF
TRBV29-1,TRBJ2-1,CSVRGGGVSYNEQFF
TRBV7-9,TRBJ2-7,CASRPGTGHFHEQYF
TRBV10-3,TRBJ2-3,CAISNRVSGGDTQYF
TRBV9,TRBJ1-1,CASSPHSPQGAVVTEAFF
TRBV6-6,TRBJ1-4,CASSHPGEKLFF
TRBV25-1,TRBJ2-3,CASSDRQWGGDTQYF
TRBV7-6,TRBJ2-7,CASSLARVTYEQYF
TRBV5-1,TRBJ2-1,CASSFQGADNEQFF
TRBV5-1,TRBJ2-3,CATSLQGSTDTQYF
TRBV9,TRBJ2-7,CASSVVGGARFYEQYF
TRBV7-2,TRBJ2-7,CASSLDWAGTYEQYF
TRBV20-1,TRBJ2-1,CSASLSGVPEQFF
TRBV29-1,TRBJ1-1,CSVPERGFTEAFF